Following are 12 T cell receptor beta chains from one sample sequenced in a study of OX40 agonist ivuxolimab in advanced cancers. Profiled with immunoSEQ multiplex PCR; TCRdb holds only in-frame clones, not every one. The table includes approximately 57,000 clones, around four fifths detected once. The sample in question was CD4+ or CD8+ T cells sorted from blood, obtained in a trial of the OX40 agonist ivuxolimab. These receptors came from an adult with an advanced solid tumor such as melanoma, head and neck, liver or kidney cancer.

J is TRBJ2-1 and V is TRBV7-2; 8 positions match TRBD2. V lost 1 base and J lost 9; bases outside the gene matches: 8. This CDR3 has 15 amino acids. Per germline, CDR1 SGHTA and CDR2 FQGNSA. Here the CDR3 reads CASSLVGGGPSEQFF. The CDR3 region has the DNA TGTGCCAGCAGCTTAGTCGGGGGGGGCCCTAGTGAGCAGTTCTTC.

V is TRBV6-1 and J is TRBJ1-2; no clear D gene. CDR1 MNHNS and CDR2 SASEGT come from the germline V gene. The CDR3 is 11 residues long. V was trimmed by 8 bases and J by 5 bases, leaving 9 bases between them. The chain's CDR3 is CASSAAYGYTF. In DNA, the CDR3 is TGTGCCAGCTCGGCAGCGTATGGCTACACCTTC.

The CDR3 protein is CASSQVTGETYEQYF. In DNA form, the CDR3 reads TGTGCCAGCAGCCAAGTAACCGGGGAGACCTACGAGCAGTACTTC. This chain links TRBV4-2 with TRBJ2-7; D possibly corresponds to TRBD2 (5 bases). This CDR3 spans 15 amino acids. Trimming shortened V by 1 base and J by 2 bases, and 12 bases separated the two germline ends. CDR1 is LGHNA, CDR2 YNFKEQ, per germline.

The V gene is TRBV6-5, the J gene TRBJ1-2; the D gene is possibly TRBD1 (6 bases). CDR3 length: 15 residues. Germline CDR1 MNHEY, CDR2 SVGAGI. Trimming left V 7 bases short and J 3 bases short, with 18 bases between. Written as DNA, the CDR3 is TGTGCCAGCACCCAAAAGGGGGGCAGGGACTATGGCTACACCTTC. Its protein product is CASTQKGGRDYGYTF.

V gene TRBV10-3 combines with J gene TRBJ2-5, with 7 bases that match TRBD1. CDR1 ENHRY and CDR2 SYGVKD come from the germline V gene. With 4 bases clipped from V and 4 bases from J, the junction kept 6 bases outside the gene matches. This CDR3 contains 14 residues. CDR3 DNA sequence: TGTGCCATCAGTGGGTCAGGGGGTCCAGAGACCCAGTACTTC. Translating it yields CAISGSGGPETQYF.

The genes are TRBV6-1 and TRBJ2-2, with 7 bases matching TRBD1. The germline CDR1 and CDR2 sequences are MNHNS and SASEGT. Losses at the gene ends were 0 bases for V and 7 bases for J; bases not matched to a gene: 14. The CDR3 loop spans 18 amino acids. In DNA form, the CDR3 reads TGTGCCAGCAGTGAAGCGAGGACAGGAGTGGGGTATATCGGGGAGCTGTTTTTT. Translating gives CASSEARTGVGYIGELFF.

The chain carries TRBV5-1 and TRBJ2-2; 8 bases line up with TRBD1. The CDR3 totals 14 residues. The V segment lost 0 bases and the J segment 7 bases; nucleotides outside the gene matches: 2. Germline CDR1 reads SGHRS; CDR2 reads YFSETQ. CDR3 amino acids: CASSLETGVGELFF. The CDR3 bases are TGCGCCAGCAGCTTGGAGACAGGGGTCGGGGAGCTGTTTTTT. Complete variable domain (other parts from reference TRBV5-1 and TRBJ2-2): KAGVTQTPRYLIKTRGQQVTLSCSPISGHRSVSWYQQTPGQGLQFLFEYFSETQRNKGNFPGRFSGRQFSNSRSEMNVSTLELGDSALYLCASSLETGVGELFFGEGSRLTVL.

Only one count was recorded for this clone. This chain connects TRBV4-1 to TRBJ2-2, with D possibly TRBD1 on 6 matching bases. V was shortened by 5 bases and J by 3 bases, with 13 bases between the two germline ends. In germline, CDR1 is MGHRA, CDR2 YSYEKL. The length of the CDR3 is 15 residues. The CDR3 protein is CASSSRDTDTGELFF. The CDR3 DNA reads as TGCGCCAGCAGCTCCCGGGACACAGACACCGGGGAGCTGTTTTTT.

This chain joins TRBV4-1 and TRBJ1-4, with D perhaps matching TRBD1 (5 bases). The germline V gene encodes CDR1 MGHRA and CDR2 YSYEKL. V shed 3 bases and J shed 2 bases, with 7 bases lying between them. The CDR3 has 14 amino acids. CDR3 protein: CASSQGGTNEKLFF. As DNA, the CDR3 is TGCGCCAGCAGCCAGGGGGGGACTAATGAAAAACTGTTTTTT.

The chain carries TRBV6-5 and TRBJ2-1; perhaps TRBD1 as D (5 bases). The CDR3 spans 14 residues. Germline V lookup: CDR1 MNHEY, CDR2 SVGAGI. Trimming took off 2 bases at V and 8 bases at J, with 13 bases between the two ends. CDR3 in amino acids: CASSYRGIFDEQFF. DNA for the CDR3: TGTGCCAGCAGTTACAGGGGAATTTTCGATGAGCAGTTCTTC.

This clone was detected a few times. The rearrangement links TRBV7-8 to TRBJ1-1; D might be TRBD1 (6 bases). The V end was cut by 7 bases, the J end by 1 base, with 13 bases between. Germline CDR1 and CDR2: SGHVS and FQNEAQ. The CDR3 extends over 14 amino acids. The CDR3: CASIQTGRNTEAFF. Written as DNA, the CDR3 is TGTGCCAGCATCCAGACAGGCCGGAACACTGAAGCTTTCTTT.

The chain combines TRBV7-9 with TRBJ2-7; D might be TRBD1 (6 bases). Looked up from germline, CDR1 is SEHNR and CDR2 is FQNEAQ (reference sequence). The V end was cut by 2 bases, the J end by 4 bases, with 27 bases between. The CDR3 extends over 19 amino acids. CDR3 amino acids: CASSLSFLYRDTKSYEQYF. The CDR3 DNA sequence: TGTGCCAGCAGCTTATCGTTTTTATACCGGGACACCAAGAGTTACGAGCAGTACTTC.